This T cell receptor beta chain is from a study of CD8 T cells in Susac syndrome (dated by TCRdb to about 2019). Notes on the research overall: The study used repertoire sequencing to test whether antigen drove CD8+ T cell activation and differentiation in Susac syndrome. The clonality of the CD8+ T cell repertoire was compared across approximately 11 healthy donors, roughly 14 Susac syndrome patients and around 16 multiple sclerosis patients.

For this clonotype: Its antigen is currently not known. Nothing much larger sits one base from this clone, and base qualities are not available.

What the research found in general, with its limitations: The study acknowledged that relatively few individuals were included in the TCR sequencing and HLA analysis.

Peripheral blood CD8+ and CD4+ T cells from healthy donors, Susac syndrome patients and multiple sclerosis patients were profiled using high-throughput TCR beta sequencing. The multiple sclerosis controls were treatment-naive patients whose relapsing-remitting disease, either stable or active, fulfilled the revised McDonald criteria. CD8+ TEMRA cells were enriched by FACS, while bulk CD8+ and CD4+ T cells were purified by magnetic negative isolation. Blood was collected in EDTA tubes and processed within 24 hours, with PBMCs isolated through density gradient centrifugation. PBMCs intended for TCR sequencing were cryopreserved in liquid nitrogen and thawed later in a water bath at 37 degrees C. The sorted or isolated CD4+, CD8+ and CD8+ TEMRA cells had a purity of 90% or higher. RNA was extracted with the RNeasy kit and 0.5 to 1 ug was reverse transcribed using random hexamers. The immunoSEQ multiplex PCR assay, which covers 54 Vbeta and 13 Jbeta segments, was used to amplify TCR beta CDR3 regions. PCR amplification bias was corrected using a synthetic template baseline for primer optimization and computational correction. In the paper's pipeline: Reads were annotated to V, D and J genes according to IMGT and were analyzed with immunoSEQ Analyzer, with only productive sequences retained. Clonality was computed as one minus Shannon entropy normalized by log2 of the number of productive unique sequences. For each patient and control, public and private clones were evaluated within the 100 most prevalent clones. Clones were defined as Susac-specific when absent from the healthy and MS cohorts, from 1,000 to 1,100 published viral clones and from other ImmuneACCESS disease sequences. In TCRdb, the public reads were trimmed at Q25 with fastp and aligned with MiXCR, with productive beta chains retained. For every CDR3 protein sequence, its rows merge into one entry that carries the most common genes and DNA. TCRdb assigned the V and J calls; the authors' analysis was not used. This sample holds hundreds of thousands of distinct CDR3 sequences; 70% to 90% were observed only once. Of the sample, 0.18% falls within the top ten clones.

Reading from cysteine to phenylalanine, the CDR3 counts 15 amino acids. Only the CDR3 part of the read is kept: 45 bases, read in frame from the first base. Clipping removes 6 bases from V and 7 bases from J, with 9 as the unmatched junction base count. CDR1 and CDR2 are read off the germline V gene as MNHEY and SVGEGT. Sequences were obtained from CD8+ T cells from PBMCs. The source is a human donor with multiple sclerosis. The rearrangement joined TRBV6-2 or TRBV6-3 to TRBJ2-1; 10 nucleotides in the junction match TRBD2. CDR3 region: CASRPLAGAWNEQFF. The bases read TGTGCCAGCAGACCTCTAGCGGGAGCGTGGAATGAGCAGTTCTTC.